What follows are 30 T cell receptor beta chains derived from one specimen sequenced in a study of identical twins. In TCRdb, the 5' RACE reads were re-called with MiXCR into one record per CDR3 protein. This table holds 520,000 or so distinct CDR3 sequences, around 20% found once. These same records also appear under a second study, on T cells expressing NK-cell markers.

The sample comprised CD4+ T cells sorted from blood. These receptors all come from a young woman in good health.

The rearrangement uses TRBV10-3 and TRBJ1-5; 7 bases fit TRBD1. The CDR3 is 14 amino acids. The germline V gene encodes CDR1 ENHRY and CDR2 SYGVKD. V was clipped by 3 bases and J by 5 bases; unmatched bases: 4. Here the CDR3 DNA reads TGTGCCATCAGTGAACGAGACAGGGATCAGCCCCAGCATTTT. Protein product: CAISERDRDQPQHF.

This clonotype showed up many times. This rearrangement joins TRBV7-2 to TRBJ1-5; D is unclear. This CDR3 comprises 13 residues. The V gene lost 2 bases and the J gene lost 5 bases, with 7 bases spanning the gap. The germline gives CDR1 SGHTA, CDR2 FQGNSA. The CDR3 sequence: CASSLRGDQPQHF. The CDR3 nucleotides read TGTGCCAGCAGCTTAAGAGGTGATCAGCCCCAGCATTTT. Looking up the rest from reference TRBV7-2 and TRBJ1-5 gives the full variable domain: GAGVSQSPSNKVTEKGKDVELRCDPISGHTALYWYRQSLGQGLEFLIYFQGNSAPDKSGLPSDRFSAERTGGSVSTLTIQRTQQEDSAVYLCASSLRGDQPQHFGDGTRLSIL.

The chain uses TRBV12-3 or TRBV12-4 and TRBJ2-2; D gene unclear. CDR3 length: 14 amino acids. Trimming removed 5 bases from V and 4 bases from J, with 11 bases in between. CDR3 nucleotides: TGTGCCAGCAGTGGGCCTGGCGTCACCGGGGAGCTGTTTTTT. It yields the protein CASSGPGVTGELFF.

In its sample, this clonotype was seen many times. The rearrangement links TRBV5-1 to TRBJ2-7; unclear D gene. CDR3 length equals 12 residues. Trimming removed 3 bases from V and 5 bases from J, with 9 bases in between. Germline V gives CDR1 SGHRS, CDR2 YFSETQ. The CDR3 DNA is TGCGCCAGCAGCTCGCTAGGCAACGAGCAGTACTTC. Its translation: CASSSLGNEQYF. The full variable domain, with the rest looked up from reference TRBV5-1 and TRBJ2-7, is KAGVTQTPRYLIKTRGQQVTLSCSPISGHRSVSWYQQTPGQGLQFLFEYFSETQRNKGNFPGRFSGRQFSNSRSEMNVSTLELGDSALYLCASSSLGNEQYFGPGTRLTVT.

This clonotype was picked up many times. The rearrangement joins TRBV11-2 to TRBJ2-1; 7 bases fit TRBD2. V lost 5 bases and J lost 4; bases outside the gene matches: 5. Germline loops: CDR1 SGHAT, CDR2 FQNNGV. The CDR3 spans 14 residues. DNA for the CDR3: TGTGCCAGCAGCCCTAGCGGAGTGTACAATGAGCAGTTCTTC. This codes for CASSPSGVYNEQFF.

The chain uses TRBV5-1 and TRBJ2-1, with no clear D. Germline values: CDR1 SGHRS, CDR2 YFSETQ. The CDR3 runs to 12 residues. The V gene lost 0 bases and the J gene lost 9 bases, with 7 bases spanning the gap. The CDR3, as DNA: TGCGCCAGCAGCTTGGCCGTGAGTGAGCAGTTCTTC. Encoded protein: CASSLAVSEQFF.

The gene calls are TRBV5-5 and TRBJ1-1, with unresolved D. This CDR3 contains 15 residues. V lost 4 bases and J 1 base, leaving 14 bases between the germline ends. Germline CDR1 and CDR2: SGHKS and YYEKEE (reference sequence). The CDR3 loop reads CASSPTARSNTEAFF. The CDR3 region has the DNA TGTGCCAGCAGCCCTACCGCACGCTCGAACACTGAAGCTTTCTTT.

V usage is TRBV20-1 and J usage is TRBJ2-2, with no clear D. There are 13 residues in the CDR3. Trimming took 1 base from V and 8 from J, leaving 11 bases between them. In germline, CDR1 is DFQATT, CDR2 SNEGSKA (reference sequence). Written as DNA, the CDR3 is TGCAGTGCTAGAGGGGCGAGCAGGGGGGAGCTGTTTTTT. This translates into CSARGASRGELFF.

The V call is TRBV20-1, the J call TRBJ2-1, with TRBD2 identical over 7 bases. This CDR3 is built from 15 residues. Germline V lookup: CDR1 DFQATT, CDR2 SNEGSKA (reference sequence). V gave up 1 base and J gave up 3 bases; unmatched junction bases: 6. Here the CDR3 reads CSARGLGLLYNEQFF. The CDR3 DNA follows: TGCAGTGCTAGAGGGCTGGGACTACTCTACAATGAGCAGTTCTTC.

This clonotype was detected a few times. The V call is TRBV20-1, the J call TRBJ1-2, with D possibly matching TRBD1 (6 bases). The CDR3 sequence is 12 residues long. V was shortened by 3 bases and J by 5 bases, with 10 bases between the two germline ends. Per the germline V gene, CDR1 is DFQATT and CDR2 is SNEGSKA (reference sequence). CDR3 DNA: TGCAGTGCTAGTACAGGGAGGTATGGCTACACCTTC. As protein: CSASTGRYGYTF.

The genes are TRBV20-1 and TRBJ2-3; 7 nucleotides line up with TRBD2. The CDR3 length is 17 residues. CDR1 DFQATT and CDR2 SNEGSKA come from the germline V gene (reference sequence). The V and J ends lost 0 bases and 4 bases, in that order; junction bases with no gene match: 13. The CDR3 DNA reads as TGCAGTGCTAGAGATCAGTTTAGCGGGTTAGCGGCAGATACGCAGTATTTT. As protein: CSARDQFSGLAADTQYF.

This clonotype turned up a few times. The chain uses TRBV12-3 or TRBV12-4 and TRBJ2-7; D not resolved. V gave up 5 bases and J gave up 6 bases, with 8 bases separating them. This CDR3 spans 11 amino acids. CDR3 protein: CASSRSSEQYF. The CDR3 DNA reads TGTGCCAGCAGTCGTTCTAGCGAGCAGTACTTC.

The genes are TRBV12-3 or TRBV12-4 and TRBJ2-7, with D perhaps TRBD2 (5 bases). This CDR3 is built from 14 residues. V gave up 0 bases and J gave up 4 bases, with 10 bases separating them. The CDR3 region is CASSLAGVKYEQYF. The CDR3 DNA reads TGTGCCAGCAGTTTAGCGGGAGTGAAATACGAGCAGTACTTC.

The V and J genes are TRBV29-1 and TRBJ2-7; 7 positions match TRBD1. CDR1 and CDR2 from the germline V gene are SQVTM and ANQGSEA. This CDR3 comprises 12 residues. With V trimmed by 7 bases and J by 2 bases, 5 bases remained unmatched. The CDR3: CSGLQGPYEQYF. The CDR3 DNA follows: TGCAGCGGGTTACAGGGGCCCTACGAGCAGTACTTC.

The V and J genes are TRBV11-2 and TRBJ1-2, with D possibly matching TRBD1 (6 bases). This CDR3 comprises 15 residues. CDR1 and CDR2 (germline): SGHAT, FQNNGV. The V end lost 3 bases, the J end lost 1 base, and 12 bases lay between the germline ends. CDR3 bases: TGTGCCAGCAGCTTTTCCACAGGGTTTAACTATGGCTACACCTTC. Its protein product is CASSFSTGFNYGYTF.

The rearrangement uses TRBV10-3 and TRBJ1-6; possible D gene TRBD1, 5 bases. CDR3 length: 13 residues. Germline lookup yields CDR1 ENHRY and CDR2 SYGVKD. Trimming cost V 3 bases and J 8 bases, with 8 bases left between them. CDR3 sequence reads: CAISDRDYSPLHF. CDR3 in DNA: TGTGCCATCAGTGACAGGGATTATTCACCCCTCCACTTT.

The CDR3 sequence is CSASFGTYPYEQYF. The CDR3 DNA sequence: TGCAGTGCTAGTTTCGGGACTTACCCCTACGAGCAGTACTTC. The rearrangement uses TRBV20-1 and TRBJ2-7; TRBD2 might be the D (6 bases). The CDR3 spans 14 residues. From germline, CDR1 is DFQATT and CDR2 SNEGSKA (reference sequence). V was shortened by 3 bases and J by 2 bases, with 14 bases between the two germline ends.

The V and J genes are TRBV7-2 and TRBJ1-1; a weak D match, TRBD1 (5 bases). Germline-derived CDR1 and CDR2 are SGHTA and FQGNSA. Trimming removed 8 bases from V and 8 bases from J, with 12 bases in between. The CDR3 is made up of 11 amino acids. The CDR3: CASVGYREAFF. The CDR3, as DNA: TGTGCCAGCGTTGGATACAGGGAAGCTTTCTTT. The full variable domain, completed using reference TRBV7-2 and TRBJ1-1, is GAGVSQSPSNKVTEKGKDVELRCDPISGHTALYWYRQSLGQGLEFLIYFQGNSAPDKSGLPSDRFSAERTGGSVSTLTIQRTQQEDSAVYLCASVGYREAFFGQGTRLTVV.

V is TRBV5-5 and J is TRBJ2-2; 7 nucleotides match TRBD1. Germline V CDR1 and CDR2: SGHKS, YYEKEE (reference sequence). With 0 bases clipped from V and 5 bases from J, the junction kept 4 bases outside the gene matches. This CDR3 has 15 amino acids. The CDR3 DNA follows: TGTGCCAGCAGCTTGGCCGACAGGGTTACCGGGGAGCTGTTTTTT. This codes for CASSLADRVTGELFF.

This chain connects TRBV11-3 to TRBJ2-3; D remains unclear. The CDR3 totals 14 residues. CDR1 is SGHNT and CDR2 is YENEEA in the germline V gene. With 0 bases removed from V and 0 bases from J, the gap between germline ends came to 4 bases. The CDR3 loop reads CASSLDVSTDTQYF. As DNA, the CDR3 is TGTGCCAGCAGCTTAGACGTCAGCACAGATACGCAGTATTTT. Supplemented by reference TRBV11-3 and TRBJ2-3, the full variable domain reads EAGVVQSPRYKIIEKKQPVAFWCNPISGHNTLYWYLQNLGQGPELLIRYENEEAVDDSQLPKDRFSAERLKGVDSTLKIQPAELGDSAVYLCASSLDVSTDTQYFGPGTRLTVL.

In its sample, this clonotype was seen many times. The chain employs TRBV6-2 or TRBV6-3 and TRBJ1-5, with 9 bases that match TRBD1. Per germline, CDR1 MNHEY and CDR2 SVGEGT. This CDR3 has 13 residues. V trimming: 10 bases; J trimming: 4 bases; junction bases outside the gene matches: 5. Here the CDR3 reads CATAGTGNQPQHF. The CDR3 DNA follows: TGTGCCACCGCCGGGACAGGGAATCAGCCCCAGCATTTT.

J is TRBJ1-3 and V is TRBV2; D remains ambiguous. V was pared by 7 bases and J by 0 bases, with 13 bases between. Germline V CDR1 and CDR2: SNHLY, FYNNEI. The CDR3 contains 15 residues. The CDR3 reads CASTRTVSSGNTIYF. CDR3 coding DNA: TGTGCCAGCACCCGGACCGTGAGCTCTGGAAACACCATATATTTT.

This chain connects TRBV11-2 to TRBJ2-4; 11 positions match TRBD2. The CDR3 is made up of 18 amino acids. V was pared by 2 bases and J by 5 bases, with 11 bases of the junction left unmatched. The germline V gene has CDR1 SGHAT and CDR2 FQNNGV. CDR3 DNA: TGTGCCAGCAGCTTACAACTAGCGGGGGCCAGTCCCCAAAACATTCAGTACTTC. Amino acid sequence: CASSLQLAGASPQNIQYF.

The sample holds a few counts of this clonotype. The chain has TRBV3-1 and TRBJ2-1; TRBD2 matches 11 bases. V lost 2 bases, J lost 7 bases, and 7 bases stayed unmatched. The length of the CDR3 is 16 residues. Germline CDR1 reads LGHDT; CDR2 reads YNNKEL (reference sequence). The CDR3 protein is CASSQRLAGLGNEQFF. The CDR3 DNA follows: TGTGCCAGCAGCCAACGACTAGCGGGACTGGGGAATGAGCAGTTCTTC.

This clonotype was found a few times. The rearrangement uses TRBV29-1 and TRBJ1-1, with D hard to call. Trimming pared 3 bases from V and 0 bases from J, leaving 8 bases between. The CDR3 consists of 13 residues. CDR1 is SQVTM, CDR2 ANQGSEA, per germline. For the CDR3, the DNA is TGCAGCGTTGAGGCCACTCTGAACACTGAAGCTTTCTTT. This sequence encodes CSVEATLNTEAFF.

This chain uses TRBV5-4 with TRBJ2-4; possible D gene TRBD1, 7 bases. The germline V gene has CDR1 SGHNT and CDR2 YYREEE (reference sequence). V gave up 3 bases and J gave up 15 bases, with 25 bases separating them. The CDR3 spans 15 residues. CDR3 DNA: TGTGCCAGCAGCTCCCGAGAACCGCCAGGGGGGAGCGCGTACTTC. This translates into CASSSREPPGGSAYF. The variable domain in full, completed from reference TRBV5-4 and TRBJ2-4, reads ETGVTQSPTHLIKTRGQQVTLRCSSQSGHNTVSWYQQALGQGPQFIFQYYREEENGRGNFPPRFSGLQFPNYSSELNVNALELDDSALYLCASSSREPPGGSAYFGAGTRLSVL.

The V call is TRBV20-1, the J call TRBJ2-5, with D maybe TRBD1 (6 bases). The germline V gene encodes CDR1 DFQATT and CDR2 SNEGSKA (reference sequence). Trimming shortened V by 6 bases and J by 0 bases, and 17 bases separated the two germline ends. The CDR3 runs 15 residues. CDR3 loop: CSALDRSKYQETQYF. DNA of the CDR3: TGCAGTGCCCTCGACAGGTCTAAGTACCAAGAGACCCAGTACTTC.

The chain uses TRBV5-8 and TRBJ1-5; unclear D gene. CDR1 and CDR2 (germline): SGHTS, YDEGEE. V dropped 2 bases and J dropped 6 bases, with 9 bases sitting between them. The CDR3 loop spans 13 amino acids. CDR3 amino acids: CASSFKAGQPQHF. In DNA form, the CDR3 reads TGTGCCAGCAGCTTCAAGGCCGGTCAGCCCCAGCATTTT. Looking up the rest from reference TRBV5-8 and TRBJ1-5 gives the full variable domain: EAGVTQSPTHLIKTRGQQATLRCSPISGHTSVYWYQQALGLGLQFLLWYDEGEERNRGNFPPRFSGRQFPNYSSELNVNALELEDSALYLCASSFKAGQPQHFGDGTRLSIL.

In its sample, this clonotype was seen a few times. CDR3 residues: CSATEGRPNTEAFF. The CDR3 DNA reads TGCAGTGCCACGGAGGGACGGCCGAACACTGAAGCTTTCTTT. This chain uses TRBV20-1 with TRBJ1-1; D perhaps matches TRBD1 (5 bases). The V end lost 6 bases, the J end lost 1 base, and 15 bases lay between the germline ends. CDR3 size: 14 residues. CDR1 is DFQATT, CDR2 SNEGSKA, per germline (reference sequence).

At least ten counts were recorded for this clonotype. The DNA of the CDR3 is TGCAGTGCTAAACCGGGACTAGCGGGAGAGGATACGCAGTATTTT. It specifies CSAKPGLAGEDTQYF. The J gene is TRBJ2-3, the V gene TRBV20-1, with TRBD2 identical over 14 bases. The J segment lost 6 bases and the V segment lost 4 bases, leaving 6 bases of the junction unmatched. This CDR3 spans 15 amino acids. Germline loops: CDR1 DFQATT, CDR2 SNEGSKA (reference sequence).